The table lists the clone carrying this T cell receptor (beta chain) with a few counts. Its antigen remains unidentified. The record originates from a study of CD8 T cells in Susac syndrome. Points from the study as a whole: Regarding the TCR sequencing and HLA analysis, the study admitted that a relatively small number of individuals were involved.

The germline CDR1 and CDR2 sequences are SGDLS and YYNGEE. This CDR3 has 15 residues. V gave up 3 bases and J gave up 4 bases; unmatched junction bases: 8. Random hexamers served to reverse transcribe roughly 0.45 to 1 ug RNA. An immunoSEQ multiplex PCR generated amplified TCR beta CDR3 products spanning 54 Vbeta and 13 Jbeta. Each CDR3 protein gets one entry after TCRdb re-called the immunoSEQ multiplex PCR reads with MiXCR. The table includes about 120,000 distinct CDR3 sequences, around nine tenths detected once. The study sequenced TCR beta in blood CD8+ and CD4+ T cells. V gene TRBV9 combines with J gene TRBJ2-3; 7 nucleotides agree with TRBD2. This TCR was sampled from a human donor in good health. Sequencing input: CD4+ T cells from PBMCs. The CDR3 DNA sequence: TGTGCCAGCAGCGGTCCATCGGGAGGCCCAGATACGCAGTATTTT. Its translation is CASSGPSGGPDTQYF. Full variable domain (remainder filled in from reference TRBV9 and TRBJ2-3): DSGVTQTPKHLITATGQRVTLRCSPRSGDLSVYWYQQSLDQGLQFLIQYYNGEERAKGNILERFSAQQFPDLHSELNLSSLELGDSALYFCASSGPSGGPDTQYFGPGTRLTVL.